This T cell receptor (beta chain) was identified in a study of blood T cell repertoires in COVID-19. Each participant's cohort was designated according to participant-reported clinical history. TCRdb's copy holds only in-frame clones and misses some; the assay was immunoSEQ multiplex PCR. The sample carries 290,000 or so clones, roughly four fifths recorded once. This sequence was found in a man aged 35-49 years who had been exposed to COVID-19. The sequencing sample was made of PBMCs or T cells enriched from blood (not recorded which).

The DNA of the CDR3 is TGTGCCAGTAGTATCTTTCCGGACAGCTCCTACGAGCAGTACTTC. Residues: CASSIFPDSSYEQYF. The chain has TRBV19 and TRBJ2-7; D might be TRBD1 (6 bases). The germline CDR1 and CDR2 sequences are LNHDA and SQIVND (reference sequence). V was clipped by 3 bases and J by 0 bases, with 12 bases between them. The CDR3 length is 15 residues.